The T cell receptor (beta chain) under discussion was sequenced for a study of T cell responses to AZD1222 COVID-19 vaccine. This CDR3 has 16 residues. V was cut by 5 bases and J by 4 bases, with 19 bases left in between. Germline V CDR1 and CDR2: SNHLY, FYNNEI. This clone was picked up one time. This table comes from immunoSEQ multiplex PCR, and its TCRdb copy is limited to in-frame clones, with some not included. The table lists 190,000 or so clones, approximately 91% of them singletons. The V gene is TRBV2, the J gene TRBJ2-3; tentatively, D is TRBD1 (5 bases). This specimen was peripheral blood, taken 28 days after the second AZD1222 dose. This sequence originates from an adult who received the AZD1222 COVID-19 vaccine. The CDR3 sequence is CASSLRQSETADTQYF. For the CDR3, the DNA is TGTGCCAGCAGTCTAAGACAGTCCGAGACGGCAGATACGCAGTATTTT. Full variable domain (rest looked up from reference TRBV2 and TRBJ2-3): EPEVTQTPSHQVTQMGQEVILRCVPISNHLYFYWYRQILGQKVEFLVSFYNNEISEKSEIFDDQFSVERPDGSNFTLKIRSTKLEDSAMYFCASSLRQSETADTQYFGPGTRLTVL.